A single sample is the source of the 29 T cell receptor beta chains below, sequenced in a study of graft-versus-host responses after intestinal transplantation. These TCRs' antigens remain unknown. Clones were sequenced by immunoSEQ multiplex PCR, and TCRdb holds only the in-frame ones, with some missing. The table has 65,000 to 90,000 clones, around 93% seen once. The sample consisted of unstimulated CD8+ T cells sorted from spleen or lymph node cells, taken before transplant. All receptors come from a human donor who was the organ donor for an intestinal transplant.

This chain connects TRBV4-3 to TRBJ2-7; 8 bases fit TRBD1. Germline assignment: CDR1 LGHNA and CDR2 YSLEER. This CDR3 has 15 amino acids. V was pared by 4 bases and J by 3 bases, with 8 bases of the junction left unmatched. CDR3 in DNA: TGCGCCAGCAGCCCAGGGACAGGAGTGGGCTACGAGCAGTACTTC. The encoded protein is CASSPGTGVGYEQYF.

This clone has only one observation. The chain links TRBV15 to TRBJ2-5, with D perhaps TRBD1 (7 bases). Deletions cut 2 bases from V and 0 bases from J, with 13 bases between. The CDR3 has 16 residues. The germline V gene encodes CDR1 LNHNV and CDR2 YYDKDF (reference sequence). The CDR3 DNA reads TGTGCCACCAGCAGAACAGGGGAGGCGTACCAAGAGACCCAGTACTTC. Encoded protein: CATSRTGEAYQETQYF. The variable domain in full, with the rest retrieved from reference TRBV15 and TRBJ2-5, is DAMVIQNPRYQVTQFGKPVTLSCSQTLNHNVMYWYQQKSSQAPKLLFHYYDKDFNNEADTPDNFQSRRPNTSFCFLDIRSPGLGDTAMYLCATSRTGEAYQETQYFGPGTRLLVL.

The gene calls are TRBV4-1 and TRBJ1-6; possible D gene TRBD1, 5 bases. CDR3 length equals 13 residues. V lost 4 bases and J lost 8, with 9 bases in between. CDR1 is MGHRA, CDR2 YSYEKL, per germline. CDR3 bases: TGCGCCAGCAGCCCCCTAGGGGATTCACCCCTCCACTTT. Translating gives CASSPLGDSPLHF.

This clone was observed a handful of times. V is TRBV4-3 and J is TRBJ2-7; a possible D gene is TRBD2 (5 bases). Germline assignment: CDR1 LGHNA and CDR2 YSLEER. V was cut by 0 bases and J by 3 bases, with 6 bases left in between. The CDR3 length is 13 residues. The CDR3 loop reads CASSQEAGYEQYF. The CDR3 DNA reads TGCGCCAGCAGCCAAGAGGCGGGCTACGAGCAGTACTTC.

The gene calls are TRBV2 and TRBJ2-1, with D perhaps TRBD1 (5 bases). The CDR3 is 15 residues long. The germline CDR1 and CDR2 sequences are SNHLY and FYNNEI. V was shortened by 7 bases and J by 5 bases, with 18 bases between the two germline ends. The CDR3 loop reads CASIQGFFADNEQFF. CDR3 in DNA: TGTGCCAGCATTCAGGGTTTTTTCGCTGACAATGAGCAGTTCTTC.

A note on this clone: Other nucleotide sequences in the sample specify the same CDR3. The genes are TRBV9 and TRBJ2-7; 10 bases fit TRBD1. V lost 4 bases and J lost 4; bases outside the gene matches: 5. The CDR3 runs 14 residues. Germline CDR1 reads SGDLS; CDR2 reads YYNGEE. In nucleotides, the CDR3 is TGTGCCAGCAGCCCCGGGACAGGGGCGTACGAGCAGTACTTC. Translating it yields CASSPGTGAYEQYF.

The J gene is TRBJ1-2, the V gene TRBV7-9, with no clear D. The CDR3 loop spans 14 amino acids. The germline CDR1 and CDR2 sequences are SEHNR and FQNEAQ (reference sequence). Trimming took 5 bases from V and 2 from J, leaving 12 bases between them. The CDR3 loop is CASSPHYENYGYTF. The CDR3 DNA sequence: TGTGCCAGCAGCCCCCACTACGAGAACTATGGCTACACCTTC.

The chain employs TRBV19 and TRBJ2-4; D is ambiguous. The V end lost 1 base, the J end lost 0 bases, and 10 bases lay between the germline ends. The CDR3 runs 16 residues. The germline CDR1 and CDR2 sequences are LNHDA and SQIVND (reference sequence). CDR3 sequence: CASSIGSLLAKNIQYF. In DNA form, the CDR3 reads TGTGCCAGTAGTATAGGGTCGCTATTAGCCAAAAACATTCAGTACTTC.

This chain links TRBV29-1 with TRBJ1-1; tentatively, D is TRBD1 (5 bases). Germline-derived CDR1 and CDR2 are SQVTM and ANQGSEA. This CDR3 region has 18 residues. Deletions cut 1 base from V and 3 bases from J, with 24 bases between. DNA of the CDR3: TGCAGCGTTGAAGCCCTCGGGGGGGGTGAGGGGCTGGACACTGAAGCTTTCTTT. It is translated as CSVEALGGGEGLDTEAFF.

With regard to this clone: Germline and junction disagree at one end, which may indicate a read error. The CDR3: CASREDRNWNSEAFF. CDR3 bases: TGTGCCAGCAGAGAAGACAGAAACTGGAACAGTGAAGCTTTCTTT. The gene calls are TRBV6-1 and TRBJ1-1; D perhaps matches TRBD1 (5 bases). CDR3 length: 15 residues. Germline V lookup: CDR1 MNHNS, CDR2 SASEGT.

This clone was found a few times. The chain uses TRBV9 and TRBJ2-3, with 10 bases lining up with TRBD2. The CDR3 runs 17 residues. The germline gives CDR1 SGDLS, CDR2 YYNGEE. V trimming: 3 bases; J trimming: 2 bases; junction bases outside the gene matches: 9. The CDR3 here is CASSDPLSGGPTDTQYF. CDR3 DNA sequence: TGTGCCAGCAGCGATCCCCTTAGCGGGGGGCCCACAGATACGCAGTATTTT.

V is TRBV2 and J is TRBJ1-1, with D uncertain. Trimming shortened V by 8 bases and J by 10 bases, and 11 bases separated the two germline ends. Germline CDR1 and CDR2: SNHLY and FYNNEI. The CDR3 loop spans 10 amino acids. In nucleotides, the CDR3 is TGTGCCAGCCGAGGTGGCGGAGCTTTCTTT. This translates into CASRGGGAFF. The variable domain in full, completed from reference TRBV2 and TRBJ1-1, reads EPEVTQTPSHQVTQMGQEVILRCVPISNHLYFYWYRQILGQKVEFLVSFYNNEISEKSEIFDDQFSVERPDGSNFTLKIRSTKLEDSAMYFCASRGGGAFFGQGTRLTVV.

CDR3: CASSSDRVVGSNQPQHF. The CDR3 DNA sequence: TGTGCCAGCAGCTCAGACAGGGTAGTTGGGAGCAATCAGCCCCAGCATTTT. The chain is built from TRBV11-3 and TRBJ1-5, with TRBD1 matching 7 bases. The ends lost 4 bases at V and 1 base at J; junction bases unmatched: 10. Germline V lookup: CDR1 SGHNT, CDR2 YENEEA. The CDR3 runs 17 residues.

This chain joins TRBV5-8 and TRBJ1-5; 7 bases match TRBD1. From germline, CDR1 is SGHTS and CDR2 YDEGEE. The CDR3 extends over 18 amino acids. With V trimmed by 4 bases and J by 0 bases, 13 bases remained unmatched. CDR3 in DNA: TGTGCCAGCAGCCCCGGGACAGCGGCCTCGTATAGCAATCAGCCCCAGCATTTT. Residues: CASSPGTAASYSNQPQHF.

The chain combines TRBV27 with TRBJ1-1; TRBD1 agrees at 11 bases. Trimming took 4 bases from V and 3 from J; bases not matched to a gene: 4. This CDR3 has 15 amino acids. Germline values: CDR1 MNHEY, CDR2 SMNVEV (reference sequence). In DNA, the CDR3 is TGTGCCAGCAGTTCCGGGACAGGGGGATACACTGAAGCTTTCTTT. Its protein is CASSSGTGGYTEAFF.

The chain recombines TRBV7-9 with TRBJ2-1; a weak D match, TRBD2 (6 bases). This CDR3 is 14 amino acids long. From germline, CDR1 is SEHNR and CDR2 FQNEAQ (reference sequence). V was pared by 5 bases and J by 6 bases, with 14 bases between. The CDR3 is CASSRGTLTNEQFF. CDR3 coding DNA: TGTGCCAGCAGCCGCGGGACTCTTACCAATGAGCAGTTCTTC.

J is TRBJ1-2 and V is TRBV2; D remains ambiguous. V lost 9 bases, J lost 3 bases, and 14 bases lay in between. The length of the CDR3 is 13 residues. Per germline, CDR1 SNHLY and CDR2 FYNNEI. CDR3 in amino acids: CARVLPDYYGYTF. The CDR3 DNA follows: TGTGCCAGGGTCCTGCCAGACTACTATGGCTACACCTTC.

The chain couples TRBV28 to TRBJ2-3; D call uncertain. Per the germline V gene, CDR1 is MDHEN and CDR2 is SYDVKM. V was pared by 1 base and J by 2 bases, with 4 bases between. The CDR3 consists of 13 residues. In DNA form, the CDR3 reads TGTGCCAGCAGTTTATTCATCACAGATACGCAGTATTTT. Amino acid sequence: CASSLFITDTQYF.

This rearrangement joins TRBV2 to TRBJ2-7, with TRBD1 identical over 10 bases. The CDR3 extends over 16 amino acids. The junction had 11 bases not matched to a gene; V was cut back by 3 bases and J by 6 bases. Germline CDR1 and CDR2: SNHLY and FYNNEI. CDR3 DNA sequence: TGTGCCAGCAGTGAGAAGACAGGGGGCCCCTTTGGCGAGCAGTACTTC. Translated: CASSEKTGGPFGEQYF.

This chain's CDR3 is CASSQGFPSWESGELFF. The CDR3 DNA follows: TGCGCCAGCAGCCAAGGGTTCCCTAGCTGGGAATCCGGGGAGCTGTTTTTT. The rearrangement links TRBV4-1 to TRBJ2-2; weak D call: TRBD2 (5 bases). The V gene's germline CDR1 is MGHRA and CDR2 YSYEKL. CDR3 length: 17 residues. V lost 1 base, J lost 6 bases, and 18 bases lay in between.

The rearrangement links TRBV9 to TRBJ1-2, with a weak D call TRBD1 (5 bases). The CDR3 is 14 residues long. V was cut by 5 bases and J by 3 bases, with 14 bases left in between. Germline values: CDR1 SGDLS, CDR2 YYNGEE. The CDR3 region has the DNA TGTGCCAGCAGTGGCACAGGTGGCTACTATGGCTACACCTTC. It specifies CASSGTGGYYGYTF.

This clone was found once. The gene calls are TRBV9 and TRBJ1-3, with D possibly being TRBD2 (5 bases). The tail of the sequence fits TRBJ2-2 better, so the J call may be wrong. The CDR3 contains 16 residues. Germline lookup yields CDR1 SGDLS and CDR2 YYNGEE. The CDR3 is CASSVVGNTRAGELFF. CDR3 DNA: TGTGCCAGCAGCGTAGTAGGTAACACTAGGGCCGGGGAGCTGTTTTTT.

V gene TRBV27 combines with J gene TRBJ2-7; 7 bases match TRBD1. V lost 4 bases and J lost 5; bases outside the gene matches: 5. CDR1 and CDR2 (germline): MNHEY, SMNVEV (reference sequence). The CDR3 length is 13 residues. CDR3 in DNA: TGTGCCAGCAGTTCCGACAGGGCTAACGAGCAGTACTTC. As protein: CASSSDRANEQYF.

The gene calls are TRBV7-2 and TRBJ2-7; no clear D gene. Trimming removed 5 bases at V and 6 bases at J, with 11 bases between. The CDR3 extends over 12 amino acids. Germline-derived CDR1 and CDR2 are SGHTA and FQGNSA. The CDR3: CASSPPSSEQYF. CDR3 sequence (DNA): TGTGCCAGCAGCCCCCCTTCTTCCGAGCAGTACTTC. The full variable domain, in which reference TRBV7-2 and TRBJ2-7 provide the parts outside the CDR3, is GAGVSQSPSNKVTEKGKDVELRCDPISGHTALYWYRQSLGQGLEFLIYFQGNSAPDKSGLPSDRFSAERTGGSVSTLTIQRTQQEDSAVYLCASSPPSSEQYFGPGTRLTVT.

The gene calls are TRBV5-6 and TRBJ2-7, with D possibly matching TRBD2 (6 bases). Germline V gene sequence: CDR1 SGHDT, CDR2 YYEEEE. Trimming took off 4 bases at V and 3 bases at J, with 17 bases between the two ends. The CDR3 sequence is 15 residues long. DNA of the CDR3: TGTGCCAGCAGCGGACCGGGACTTTCTAGCTACGAGCAGTACTTC. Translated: CASSGPGLSSYEQYF.

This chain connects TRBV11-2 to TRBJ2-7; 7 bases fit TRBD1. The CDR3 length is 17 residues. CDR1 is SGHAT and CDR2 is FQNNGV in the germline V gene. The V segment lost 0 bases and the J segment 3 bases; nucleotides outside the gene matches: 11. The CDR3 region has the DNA TGTGCCAGCAGCTTAGACAAAGGACAGGCCAGAATCTACGAGCAGTACTTC. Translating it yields CASSLDKGQARIYEQYF.

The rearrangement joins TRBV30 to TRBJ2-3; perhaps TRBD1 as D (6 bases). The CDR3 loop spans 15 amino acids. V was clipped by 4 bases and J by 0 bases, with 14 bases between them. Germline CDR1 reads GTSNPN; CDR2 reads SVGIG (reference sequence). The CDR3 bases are TGTGCCTGGAAAAAGGGGCAGGGGAGCACAGATACGCAGTATTTT. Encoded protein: CAWKKGQGSTDTQYF.

The CDR3 region has the DNA TGTGCCAGCATCGGTAGCGGGGCTAGCACAGATACGCAGTATTTT. It is translated as CASIGSGASTDTQYF. The J gene is TRBJ2-3, the V gene TRBV27; 8 positions match TRBD2. The CDR3 spans 15 residues. Trimming at V came to 7 bases and at J to 0 bases, leaving 6 bases not matched to a gene. Germline V gene lookup returns CDR1 MNHEY and CDR2 SMNVEV (reference sequence).

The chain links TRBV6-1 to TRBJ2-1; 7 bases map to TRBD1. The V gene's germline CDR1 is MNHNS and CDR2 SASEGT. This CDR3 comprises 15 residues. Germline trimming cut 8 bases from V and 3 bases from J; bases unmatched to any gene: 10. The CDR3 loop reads CASGAGTAFYNEQFF. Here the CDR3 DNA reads TGTGCCAGCGGTGCCGGGACAGCCTTCTACAATGAGCAGTTCTTC.